This T cell receptor beta chain was sequenced during a study of blood T cells in healthy people across ages. Findings and caveats of the study: A conclusive naive versus antigen-experienced comparison was prevented by the unsorted PBMCs. Getting older went along with TCR beta diversity per million T cells dropping roughly linearly. Estimates drawn from one million T cells were deemed to understate diversity.

Isolated per sample were at least 6 million PBMCs. There are a few counts of this clonotype. The antigen remains unidentified. A J-beta primer mix and a sample-barcoded 5' primer were used in a second PCR of roughly 7 to 12 cycles. MiXCR was run by TCRdb on the 5' RACE reads, yielding one entry per CDR3 protein. The data hold about 1.5 million distinct CDR3 sequences, with about 45% observed a single time. This CDR3 contains 14 residues. V was clipped by 5 bases and J by 4 bases, with 12 bases between them. CDR1 and CDR2 from the germline V gene are MDHEN and SYDVKM. This TCR was recovered from a woman aged 18-29 years in good health. What was sequenced was blood. The chain has TRBV28 and TRBJ2-1; D is ambiguous. The CDR3 here is CASSLPPNYNEQFF. The CDR3 nucleotides read TGTGCCAGCAGTCTACCTCCAAATTACAATGAGCAGTTCTTC.